This TCR beta chain emerged from a study of blood T cell repertoires in COVID-19. At the level of the study: The samples span acute and convalescent COVID-19 from the United States, Italy and Spain.

Libraries were prepared by immunoSEQ multiplex PCR; TCRdb keeps only in-frame clonotypes and omits some of them. The sample contains 4,000 to 5,500 clones, approximately 88% of which appear only once. Those enrolled in Seattle joined during active infection and were followed longitudinally afterward. The source of this sequence is a man aged 70 or older with COVID-19, enrolled during active disease. Sequencing was performed on peripheral blood.

Here the CDR3 reads CASSLTQGGSRSPLHF. The CDR3 coding sequence is TGTGCCAGCAGTTTAACTCAAGGGGGTTCGCGTTCACCCCTCCACTTT. The chain has TRBV27 and TRBJ1-6; a weak D match, TRBD1 (6 bases). The CDR3 spans 16 residues. The germline gives CDR1 MNHEY, CDR2 SMNVEV (reference sequence). V was cut by 2 bases and J by 9 bases, with 17 bases left in between.